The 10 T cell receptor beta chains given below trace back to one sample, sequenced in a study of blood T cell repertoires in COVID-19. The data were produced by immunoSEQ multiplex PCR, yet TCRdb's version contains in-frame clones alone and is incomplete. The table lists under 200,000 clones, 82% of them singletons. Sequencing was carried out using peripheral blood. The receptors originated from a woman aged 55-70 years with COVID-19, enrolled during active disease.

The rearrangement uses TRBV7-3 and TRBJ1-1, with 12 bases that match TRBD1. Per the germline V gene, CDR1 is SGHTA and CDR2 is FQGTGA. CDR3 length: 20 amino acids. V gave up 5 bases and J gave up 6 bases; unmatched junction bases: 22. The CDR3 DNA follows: TGTGCCAGCAGCAGGGGACAGGGGGCAATCTCATTCGGGGCTGTCCCTGAAGCTTTCTTT. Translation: CASSRGQGAISFGAVPEAFF. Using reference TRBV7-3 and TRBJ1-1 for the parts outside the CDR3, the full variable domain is GAGVSQTPSNKVTEKGKYVELRCDPISGHTALYWYRQSLGQGPEFLIYFQGTGAADDSGLPNDRFFAVRPEGSVSTLKIQRTERGDSAVYLCASSRGQGAISFGAVPEAFFGQGTRLTVV.

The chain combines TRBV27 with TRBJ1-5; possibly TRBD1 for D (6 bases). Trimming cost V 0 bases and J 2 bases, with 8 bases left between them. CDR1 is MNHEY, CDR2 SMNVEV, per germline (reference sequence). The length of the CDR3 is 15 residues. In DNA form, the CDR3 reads TGTGCCAGCAGTTTATCCAGGGGAGGCAATCAGCCCCAGCATTTT. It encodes CASSLSRGGNQPQHF.

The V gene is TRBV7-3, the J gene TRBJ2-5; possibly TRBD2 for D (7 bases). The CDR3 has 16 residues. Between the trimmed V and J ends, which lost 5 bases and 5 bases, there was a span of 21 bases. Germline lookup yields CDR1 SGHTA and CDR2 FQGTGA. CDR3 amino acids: CASSPGVAGRRETQYF. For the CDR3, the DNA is TGTGCCAGCAGCCCAGGGGTAGCGGGCCGCCGGGAGACCCAGTACTTC.

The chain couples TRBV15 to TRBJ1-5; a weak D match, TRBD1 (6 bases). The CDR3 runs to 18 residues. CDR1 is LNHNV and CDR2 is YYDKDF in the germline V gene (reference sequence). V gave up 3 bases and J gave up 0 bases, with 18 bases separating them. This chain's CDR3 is CATSRRHWTDFSNQPQHF. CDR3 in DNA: TGTGCCACCAGCAGGAGGCATTGGACAGATTTTAGCAATCAGCCCCAGCATTTT.

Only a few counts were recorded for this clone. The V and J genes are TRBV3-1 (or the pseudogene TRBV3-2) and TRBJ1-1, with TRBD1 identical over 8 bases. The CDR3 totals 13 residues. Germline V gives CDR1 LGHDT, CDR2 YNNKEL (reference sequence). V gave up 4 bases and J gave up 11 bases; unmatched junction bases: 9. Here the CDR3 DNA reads TGTGCCAGCAGCCTTCGGGACAGGAAGATGGCTTTCTTT. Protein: CASSLRDRKMAFF.

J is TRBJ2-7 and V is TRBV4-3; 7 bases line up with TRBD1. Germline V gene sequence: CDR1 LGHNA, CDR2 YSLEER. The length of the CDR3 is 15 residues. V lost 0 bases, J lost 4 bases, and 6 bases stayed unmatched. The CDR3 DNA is TGCGCCAGCAGCCAAGAAAGACAGGGACAGTACGAGCAGTACTTC. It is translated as CASSQERQGQYEQYF.

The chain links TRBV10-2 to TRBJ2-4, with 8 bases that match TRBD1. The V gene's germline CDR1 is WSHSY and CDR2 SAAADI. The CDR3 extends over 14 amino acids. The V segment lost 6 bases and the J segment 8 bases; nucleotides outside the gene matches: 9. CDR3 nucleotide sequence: TGCGCCAGCAGACCCCCGGGACAGGAGGACATTCAGTACTTC. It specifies CASRPPGQEDIQYF.

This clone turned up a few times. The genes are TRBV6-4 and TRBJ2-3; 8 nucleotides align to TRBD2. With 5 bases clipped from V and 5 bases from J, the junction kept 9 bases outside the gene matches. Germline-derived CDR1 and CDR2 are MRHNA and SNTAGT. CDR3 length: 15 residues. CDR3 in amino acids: CASSSRGAGLDTQYF. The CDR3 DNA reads TGTGCCAGCAGTTCGCGGGGGGCTGGTTTAGATACGCAGTATTTT.

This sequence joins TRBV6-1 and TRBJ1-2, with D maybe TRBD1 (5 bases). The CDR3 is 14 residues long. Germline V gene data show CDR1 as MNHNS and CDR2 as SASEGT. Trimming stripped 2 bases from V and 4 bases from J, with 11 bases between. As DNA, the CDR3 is TGTGCCAGCAGTGAACAGGGCAACCTCTATGGCTACACCTTC. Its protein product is CASSEQGNLYGYTF.

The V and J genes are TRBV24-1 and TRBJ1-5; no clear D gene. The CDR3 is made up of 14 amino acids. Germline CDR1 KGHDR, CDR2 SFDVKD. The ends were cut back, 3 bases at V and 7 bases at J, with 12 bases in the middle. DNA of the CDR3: TGTGCCACCAGTGATCCCGGGGAGGACCAGCCCCAGCATTTT. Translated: CATSDPGEDQPQHF.